What follows is one TCR beta chain and its context. The identical CDR3 is also encoded by other nucleotide sequences in the sample. The sample is drawn from a study of shared clonotypes between healthy human individuals. Libraries were prepared by immunoSEQ multiplex PCR; TCRdb keeps only in-frame clonotypes and omits some of them. The sample yields around 1.4 million clones, about 98.5% seen once. CDR1 SGDLS and CDR2 YYNGEE come from the germline V gene. This CDR3 has 14 residues. The germline V and J ends were trimmed by 3 bases and 1 base, with 7 bases remaining between them. This chain links TRBV9 with TRBJ1-4; a weak D match, TRBD1 (5 bases). The source is a young man in good health. Sequenced sample: naive CD4+ T cells sorted from blood. Subset: CD45RA+ positively selected. CDR3 amino acids: CASSEGVTNEKLFF. CDR3 nucleotides: TGTGCCAGCAGCGAAGGGGTAACTAATGAAAAACTGTTTTTT.